These 23 T cell receptor beta chains originate from one sample sequenced in a study of shared clonotypes between healthy human individuals. TCRdb's copy holds only in-frame clones and misses some; the assay was immunoSEQ multiplex PCR. The repertoire consists of some 2,000,000 clones, with roughly 95% occurring once and the leading ten covering roughly 0.13%. The sequencing sample was made of naive CD4+ T cells sorted from blood. Indicated subset: CD45RA+ positively selected. Every receptor here comes from a man between 18 and 29 years old in good health.

The rearrangement links TRBV6-1 to TRBJ2-3, with D hard to call. The CDR3 is 13 residues long. Trimming removed 7 bases at V and 3 bases at J, with 11 bases between. Germline-derived CDR1 and CDR2 are MNHNS and SASEGT. CDR3 in amino acids: CASTKTGTDTQYF. CDR3 in DNA: TGTGCCAGCACCAAGACCGGGACAGATACGCAGTATTTT.

The chain has TRBV19 and TRBJ2-5; 9 nucleotides match TRBD1. From germline, CDR1 is LNHDA and CDR2 SQIVND (reference sequence). V shed 5 bases, J shed 5 bases, and the junction held 6 bases outside the gene matches. The CDR3 is made up of 14 amino acids. CDR3: CASSPETGGETQYF. The CDR3 DNA sequence: TGTGCCAGTAGTCCAGAGACAGGGGGGGAGACCCAGTACTTC. Looking up the rest from reference TRBV19 and TRBJ2-5 gives the full variable domain: DGGITQSPKYLFRKEGQNVTLSCEQNLNHDAMYWYRQDPGQGLRLIYYSQIVNDFQKGDIAEGYSVSREKKESFPLTVTSAQKNPTAFYLCASSPETGGETQYFGPGTRLLVL.

This clone appeared a single time. The CDR3 coding sequence is TGTGCCAGCAGCCCAGCCGGGACTAGCGGCTACAATGAGCAGTTCTTC. It encodes CASSPAGTSGYNEQFF. The J gene is TRBJ2-1, the V gene TRBV7-9, with 11 positions matching TRBD2. In germline, CDR1 is SEHNR, CDR2 FQNEAQ (reference sequence). The CDR3 loop spans 16 amino acids. With V trimmed by 5 bases and J by 3 bases, 6 bases remained unmatched.

The chain combines TRBV7-5 with TRBJ2-7; the D call in the table, TRBD1, was not verified against the DNA. TRBV7-5 is labeled a pseudogene. This CDR3 is 13 amino acids long. The CDR3 here is CARSTDRSYEQYF. As DNA, the CDR3 is TGTGCCAGAAGCACCGACAGGAGCTACGAGCAGTACTTC.

This rearrangement joins TRBV5-1 to TRBJ2-5, with D uncertain. The CDR3 runs to 16 residues. CDR1 and CDR2 from the germline V gene are SGHRS and YFSETQ. The V and J ends lost 4 bases and 4 bases respectively, with 20 bases between them. Here the CDR3 DNA reads TGCGCCAGCAGCCTCCAAGGAGCGACCCAGCCAGAGACCCAGTACTTC. It specifies CASSLQGATQPETQYF.

The J gene is TRBJ1-5, the V gene TRBV6-1; D gene unclear. Trimming shortened V by 2 bases and J by 7 bases, and 3 bases separated the two germline ends. From germline, CDR1 is MNHNS and CDR2 SASEGT. This CDR3 comprises 11 residues. For the CDR3, the DNA is TGTGCCAGCAGTGAAACCCAGCCCCAGCATTTT. Protein product: CASSETQPQHF.

In DNA, the CDR3 is TGTGCCAGTAGTCCGGGTGGCTCGCCTATGGGTCATGGCTACACCTTC. Translation: CASSPGGSPMGHGYTF. This chain connects TRBV19 to TRBJ1-2; no clear D. Trimming removed 5 bases from V and 6 bases from J, with 22 bases in between. The CDR3 is 16 residues long. Germline V gene lookup returns CDR1 LNHDA and CDR2 SQIVND (reference sequence).

The chain couples TRBV15 to TRBJ1-1; 10 nucleotides line up with TRBD1. V gave up 5 bases and J gave up 1 base; unmatched junction bases: 4. CDR3 length equals 15 residues. CDR1 and CDR2 (germline): LNHNV, YYDKDF (reference sequence). CDR3 protein: CATSGQGVGNTEAFF. The CDR3 coding sequence is TGTGCCACCAGCGGACAGGGGGTCGGGAACACTGAAGCTTTCTTT.

The J gene is TRBJ2-4, the V gene TRBV4-3, with D possibly called TRBD1 or TRBD2 (10 bases each). The CDR3 totals 22 residues. Trimming stripped 0 bases from V and 3 bases from J, with 30 bases between. The V gene's germline CDR1 is LGHNA and CDR2 YSLEER. The CDR3 protein is CASSQDPATGGSSGSSKNIQYF. CDR3 in DNA: TGCGCCAGCAGCCAAGACCCCGCGACAGGGGGCTCTAGCGGGAGTAGCAAAAACATTCAGTACTTC.

The gene calls are TRBV14 and TRBJ2-5; D is unresolved. Trimming cost V 2 bases and J 1 base, with 2 bases left between them. Looked up from germline, CDR1 is SGHDN and CDR2 is FVKESK. This CDR3 has 12 amino acids. The CDR3 spells CASSQIQETQYF. CDR3 in DNA: TGTGCCAGCAGCCAAATCCAAGAGACCCAGTACTTC.

This sequence joins TRBV7-6 and TRBJ2-1, with 11 nucleotides matching TRBD2. The CDR3 extends over 18 amino acids. Germline-derived CDR1 and CDR2 are SGHVS and FNYEAQ. The trim removed 5 bases at V and 4 bases at J, leaving 13 bases unmatched. As DNA, the CDR3 is TGTGCCAGCAGCATCAGTACCATAACTAGCGGGGGTTACAATGAGCAGTTCTTC. The encoded protein is CASSISTITSGGYNEQFF. The whole variable domain, filled in from reference TRBV7-6 and TRBJ2-1, reads GAGVSQSPRYKVTKRGQDVALRCDPISGHVSLYWYRQALGQGPEFLTYFNYEAQQDKSGLPNDRFSAERPEGSISTLTIQRTEQRDSAMYRCASSISTITSGGYNEQFFGPGTRLTVL.

The V call is TRBV2, the J call TRBJ2-2; TRBD1 might be the D (5 bases). CDR3 size: 15 residues. V was trimmed by 3 bases and J by 1 base, leaving 9 bases between them. Germline V gene data show CDR1 as SNHLY and CDR2 as FYNNEI. The CDR3 DNA sequence: TGTGCCAGCAGTGATGTCAGGGTGAACACCGGGGAGCTGTTTTTT. Protein sequence: CASSDVRVNTGELFF.

Turning to this clone: This sample includes further DNA sequences coding for the same CDR3. This rearrangement joins TRBV20-1 to TRBJ1-2; 7 bases map to TRBD1. CDR1 and CDR2 from the germline V gene are DFQATT and SNEGSKA (reference sequence). Losses at the gene ends were 3 bases for V and 8 bases for J; bases not matched to a gene: 3. The CDR3 is 11 amino acids. CDR3 nucleotides: TGCAGTGCTAGTCGACAGGGAGGCTACACCTTC. This codes for CSASRQGGYTF.

The chain combines TRBV7-2 with TRBJ1-5; D unresolved. Germline assignment: CDR1 SGHTA and CDR2 FQGNSA. This CDR3 has 17 amino acids. V shed 5 bases and J shed 3 bases, with 20 bases lying between them. In nucleotides, the CDR3 is TGTGCCAGCAGCCCCACGGCGGTGAGAACTTCCAATCAGCCCCAGCATTTT. Amino acid sequence: CASSPTAVRTSNQPQHF.

The chain is built from TRBV7-2 and TRBJ2-7, with D perhaps TRBD1 (6 bases). V dropped 3 bases and J dropped 3 bases, with 15 bases sitting between them. The CDR3 loop spans 15 amino acids. Germline V gene data show CDR1 as SGHTA and CDR2 as FQGNSA. CDR3 nucleotide sequence: TGTGCCAGCAGCTTTACACAGGGCCCAATCTACGAGCAGTACTTC. It yields the protein CASSFTQGPIYEQYF.

This chain joins TRBV28 and TRBJ2-2; no reliable D call. Trimming left V 6 bases short and J 6 bases short, with 20 bases between. Germline V gives CDR1 MDHEN, CDR2 SYDVKM. This CDR3 region has 16 residues. CDR3 amino acids: CASSPSSFRSAGELFF. DNA for the CDR3: TGTGCCAGCAGCCCGTCTAGTTTCCGGAGCGCCGGGGAGCTGTTTTTT.

The rearrangement uses TRBV5-1 and TRBJ1-6; D gene ambiguous. V was shortened by 0 bases and J by 0 bases, with 10 bases between the two germline ends. Germline V gives CDR1 SGHRS, CDR2 YFSETQ. The CDR3 is 17 amino acids. CDR3 amino acids: CASSLDGESSYNSPLHF. CDR3 sequence (DNA): TGCGCCAGCAGCTTGGATGGGGAGAGCTCCTATAATTCACCCCTCCACTTT.

The chain uses TRBV7-2 and TRBJ2-3; TRBD2 aligns across 8 bases. J was trimmed by 2 bases and V by 5 bases; bases with no gene match: 6. The CDR3 contains 15 residues. Germline assignment: CDR1 SGHTA and CDR2 FQGNSA. CDR3 DNA sequence: TGTGCCAGCAGCCCCGGACTAGCACCCACAGATACGCAGTATTTT. This gives the protein CASSPGLAPTDTQYF.

The chain couples TRBV2 to TRBJ2-5, with a possible D match to TRBD1 (5 bases). In germline, CDR1 is SNHLY, CDR2 FYNNEI. The V end was cut by 5 bases, the J end by 6 bases, with 19 bases between. CDR3 size: 15 residues. The CDR3 loop is CASSRTDNSGQTQYF. CDR3 DNA sequence: TGTGCCAGCAGTCGAACGGACAACTCCGGGCAGACCCAGTACTTC.

The chain carries TRBV6-5 and TRBJ2-3, with D perhaps matching TRBD1 (5 bases). Trimming pared 2 bases from V and 6 bases from J, leaving 12 bases between. Per the germline V gene, CDR1 is MNHEY and CDR2 is SVGAGI. This CDR3 spans 14 amino acids. The CDR3 DNA follows: TGTGCCAGCAGTTACACCAGGGTTGCGGATACGCAGTATTTT. This sequence encodes CASSYTRVADTQYF.

The CDR3: CASSDGLAGVETQYF. CDR3 nucleotide sequence: TGTGCCAGCAGTGACGGACTAGCGGGTGTTGAGACCCAGTACTTC. The J gene is TRBJ2-5, the V gene TRBV2, with 11 bases identical to TRBD2. The CDR3 sequence is 15 residues long. Losses at the gene ends were 3 bases for V and 5 bases for J; bases not matched to a gene: 5. Germline CDR1 and CDR2: SNHLY and FYNNEI.

The chain joins TRBV30 to TRBJ2-1; 7 bases align to TRBD1. Germline CDR1 reads GTSNPN; CDR2 reads SVGIG (reference sequence). The CDR3 consists of 14 residues. After removal of 1 base from V and 4 bases from J, the junction contained 4 bases not matched to a gene. The CDR3 sequence is CAWSAGQAYNEQFF. The CDR3 region has the DNA TGTGCCTGGAGTGCTGGACAGGCATACAATGAGCAGTTCTTC. The full variable domain, its missing parts supplied by reference TRBV30 and TRBJ2-1, is SQTIHQWPATLVQPVGSPLSLECTVEGTSNPNLYWYRQAAGRGLQLLFYSVGIGQISSEVPQNLSASRPQDRQFILSSKKLLLSDSGFYLCAWSAGQAYNEQFFGPGTRLTVL.

V is TRBV11-2 and J is TRBJ2-2; 9 bases agree with TRBD1. The CDR3 runs 15 residues. Germline CDR1 reads SGHAT; CDR2 reads FQNNGV. Trimming cost V 5 bases and J 8 bases; bases outside gene matches: 9. Written as DNA, the CDR3 is TGTGCCAGCAGCCTACAGGGGGCTCTTGGTGGGGAGCTGTTTTTT. Encoded protein: CASSLQGALGGELFF.